Listed below are T cell receptor beta chains from one sample, sequenced in a study of vaccination and CD4 T cells after COVID-19. TCRdb re-called the PCR reads with MiXCR, one entry per CDR3 protein. This table holds about 18,000 distinct CDR3 sequences, 55% to 65% found once. This specimen was CD4+ T cells from blood, taken before SARS-CoV-2 vaccination. These TCRs come from a human donor who had recovered from COVID-19. Each CDR3 is given with its conserved first and last residue. Each record gives: V gene, clone size, J gene, D gene, CDR3 DNA, CDR3 protein. D genes are given only for firm matches. Clone size, where shown, is once, few, many, or a class for clones that have expanded.

TRBV11-2	few	TRBJ2-7	-	TGTGCCAGCAGCCCCCTCTGGGTTCACGAGCAGTACTTC	CASSPLWVHEQYF
TRBV20-1	-	TRBJ2-3	-	TGCAGTGCCCCCCCCCGGGGCAGAGATACGCAGTATTTT	CSAPPRGRDTQYF
TRBV7-2	-	TRBJ2-2	TRBD1	TGTGCCAGCAGCCCGGGACAGGGGCGTGCCGGGGAGCTGTTTTTT	CASSPGQGRAGELFF
TRBV20-1	few	TRBJ2-7	TRBD1	TGCAGTGCTAGAGATCAGGGGGCGAGGGAGCAGTACTTC	CSARDQGAREQYF
TRBV6-1	-	TRBJ2-5	-	TGTGCCAGCAGTGAAGCGTCGGGAGCCCAGTACTTC	CASSEASGAQYF
TRBV6-5	-	TRBJ1-5	TRBD1	TGTGCCAGCAGTTCTGACCGACAGGGGTATCAGCCCCAGCATTTT	CASSSDRQGYQPQHF
TRBV7-9	-	TRBJ2-3	-	TGTGCCAGCAGACCCTGGACGCCGGGAGAGGATACGCAGTATTTT	CASRPWTPGEDTQYF
TRBV2	-	TRBJ1-1	-	TGTGCCAGCGGCACATCACTGAACACTGAAGCTTTCTTT	CASGTSLNTEAFF
TRBV14	-	TRBJ2-5	-	TGTGCCAGCAGCCAAGCAACGTACCAAGAGACCCAGTACTTC	CASSQATYQETQYF
TRBV18	-	TRBJ2-2	-	TGTGCCAGCTCCGATAAAGGGAACACCGGGGAGCTGTTTTTT	CASSDKGNTGELFF
TRBV19	-	TRBJ2-7	TRBD2	TGTGCCAGTAGCCGCCTGGCTAGCGGGAAAGGCGAGCAGTACTTC	CASSRLASGKGEQYF
TRBV15	-	TRBJ2-1	TRBD2	TGTGCCACCAGCGCCAGGAGCGGGAGTAGGGATGAGCAGTTCTTC	CATSARSGSRDEQFF
TRBV7-9	-	TRBJ1-3	-	TGTGCCAGCAGCTTAAGTGGTTCGGCGGGAAACACCATATATTTT	CASSLSGSAGNTIYF
TRBV20-1	-	TRBJ2-7	-	TGCAGTGCTACCACCTTGGGTAGCTCCTACGAGCAGTACTTC	CSATTLGSSYEQYF
TRBV20-1	-	TRBJ1-6	-	TGCAGTGCTAGAGACCCCCAATCACCCCTCCACTTT	CSARDPQSPLHF
TRBV6-1	few	TRBJ2-7	TRBD2	TGTGCCAGCAGTGAAGGACTAGCGGGCTCCTACGAGCAGTACTTC	CASSEGLAGSYEQYF
TRBV7-2	few	TRBJ2-2	TRBD1	TGTGCCAGCAGCGGGACAGGGGGCTGGACCGGGGAGCTGTTTTTT	CASSGTGGWTGELFF
TRBV2	few	TRBJ2-5	-	TGTGCCACCAAGCTCGGCGAGACCCAGTACTTC	CATKLGETQYF
TRBV19	-	TRBJ1-1	-	TGTGCCAGTACCATGACCGGGACACCGAACACTGAAGCTTTCTTT	CASTMTGTPNTEAFF
TRBV27	few	TRBJ2-3	TRBD2	TGTGCCAGCAGGTCAGCGGGAGGGGGAGATACGCAGTATTTT	CASRSAGGGDTQYF
TRBV7-8	-	TRBJ1-1	-	TGTGCCAGCAGTCGGACAGCGAACACTGAAGCTTTCTTT	CASSRTANTEAFF
TRBV28	few	TRBJ1-2	TRBD1	TGTGCCAGCGTGGGACAGGACCAGTGGGGTGGCTACACCTTC	CASVGQDQWGGYTF
TRBV20-1	-	TRBJ2-3	-	TGCAGTGCCCCCTCGCATACTAGCACAGATACGCAGTATTTT	CSAPSHTSTDTQYF
TRBV28	-	TRBJ2-3	TRBD2	TGTGCCAGCAGTTTCAGCGGGAGTGGAGATACGCAGTATTTT	CASSFSGSGDTQYF
TRBV2	-	TRBJ2-7	-	TGTGCCAGCAATGGGGGCGGGAAGGGGAACGAGCAGTACTTC	CASNGGGKGNEQYF
TRBV27	few	TRBJ2-2	-	TGTGCCAGCAGACCGAATAGCGGTATCACCGGGGAGCTGTTTTTT	CASRPNSGITGELFF
TRBV24-1	-	TRBJ2-3	TRBD2	TGTGCCACCGGCGGAGGCAGCCCCTCTCGGCGGGAGATCACAGATACGCAGTATTTT	CATGGGSPSRREITDTQYF
TRBV20-1	-	TRBJ2-1	-	TGCAGTGCTAGACCTGTTGTGGGCGGCTACAATGAGCAGTTCTTC	CSARPVVGGYNEQFF
TRBV11-2	-	TRBJ2-7	-	TGTGCCAGCAGCCATCCCGGACCGAAAGCTACCTACGAGCAGTACTTC	CASSHPGPKATYEQYF
TRBV28	-	TRBJ2-6	TRBD1	TGTGCCAGCAGCCTCCTTACAGGGGCCGGGGCCAACGTCCTGACTTTC	CASSLLTGAGANVLTF
TRBV15	-	TRBJ1-2	-	TGTGCCACCAGCACCTATTTGGACAGAGGGGGGGTTAACACCTTC	CATSTYLDRGGVNTF
TRBV14	-	TRBJ2-7	-	TGTGCCAGCAGCCAAGATCAGGCAGGCTTCTACGAGCAGTACTTC	CASSQDQAGFYEQYF
TRBV20-1	-	TRBJ2-1	-	TGCAGTGCCACCTACAATGAGCAGTTCTTC	CSATYNEQFF
TRBV19	-	TRBJ2-7	TRBD2	TGTGCCAGCCGTGGGCCTAGCGGGAGTGGGCAGTACTTC	CASRGPSGSGQYF
TRBV20-1	-	TRBJ2-1	TRBD2	TGCAGTGCTAGGTTTTCTAGCGGAAGGGACAATGAGCAGTTCTTC	CSARFSSGRDNEQFF
TRBV20-1	medium-sized	TRBJ1-2	TRBD1	TGCAGTGCTGATAGACAGGGTGATGGCTACACCTTC	CSADRQGDGYTF
TRBV5-4	-	TRBJ1-2	TRBD1	TGTGCCAGCAGCTTCCAGGGACAGGTCTATGGCTACACCTTC	CASSFQGQVYGYTF
TRBV6-2/TRBV6-3	-	TRBJ1-3	-	TGTGCCAGCCCACAGAGCTCTGGAAACACCATATATTTT	CASPQSSGNTIYF
TRBV7-2	-	TRBJ1-4	TRBD1	TGTGCCAGCAGCCCGGACAGGGGTAATGAAAAACTGTTTTTT	CASSPDRGNEKLFF
TRBV20-1	-	TRBJ2-1	-	TGCAGTGCTAAGGACGGGGTCGACTCCTACAATGAGCAGTTCTTC	CSAKDGVDSYNEQFF
TRBV6-1	-	TRBJ2-7	-	TGTGCCAGCAGGCGAAGCGGTGACTACGAGCAGTACTTC	CASRRSGDYEQYF
TRBV20-1	-	TRBJ1-1	TRBD1	TGCAGTGCTACCCGGACAGGGTTGAACACTGAAGCTTTCTTT	CSATRTGLNTEAFF
TRBV20-1	few	TRBJ2-5	-	TGCAGTGCTCCTCAGGCAGAGACCCAGTACTTC	CSAPQAETQYF
TRBV7-2	-	TRBJ2-5	TRBD1	TGTGCCAGCAGCTTAGGGGGACAGGGGATACAGACCCAGTACTTC	CASSLGGQGIQTQYF
TRBV7-3	-	TRBJ2-2	TRBD2	TGTGCCAGCAGTCGTAGCGGGAGAATAGGGGAGCTGTTTTTT	CASSRSGRIGELFF
TRBV20-1	-	TRBJ1-5	-	TGCAGTGCTAAGGAGACAGGTCTCAGGCAGCCCCAGCATTTT	CSAKETGLRQPQHF
TRBV7-3	-	TRBJ2-7	TRBD1	TGTGCCAGCAGCAGATTTGGGGGACAGGGGGCCCACGAGCAGTACTTC	CASSRFGGQGAHEQYF
TRBV20-1	-	TRBJ1-4	-	TGCAGTGCTGGGTCTAGTCACACTGCGGATGAAAAACTGTTTTTT	CSAGSSHTADEKLFF
TRBV27	-	TRBJ1-1	TRBD1	TGTGCCAGCAAGAGGGACAGAAGGTGGATGAACACTGAAGCTTTCTTT	CASKRDRRWMNTEAFF
TRBV6-2/TRBV6-3	-	TRBJ2-7	TRBD1	TGTGCCAGCAGTTACGGACAGGGTGGCTACGAGCAGTACTTC	CASSYGQGGYEQYF
TRBV20-1	-	TRBJ2-7	-	TGCAGTGCCACGGGCCACAACTACGAGCAGTACTTC	CSATGHNYEQYF
TRBV24-1	-	TRBJ2-3	TRBD2	TGTGCCACCGGGGGTTGGGGGGGGGCAGATACGCAGTATTTT	CATGGWGGADTQYF
TRBV10-3	-	TRBJ2-3	TRBD1	TGTGCCATCAGCGAGACGTCCACAGGGGCAGATACGCAGTATTTT	CAISETSTGADTQYF